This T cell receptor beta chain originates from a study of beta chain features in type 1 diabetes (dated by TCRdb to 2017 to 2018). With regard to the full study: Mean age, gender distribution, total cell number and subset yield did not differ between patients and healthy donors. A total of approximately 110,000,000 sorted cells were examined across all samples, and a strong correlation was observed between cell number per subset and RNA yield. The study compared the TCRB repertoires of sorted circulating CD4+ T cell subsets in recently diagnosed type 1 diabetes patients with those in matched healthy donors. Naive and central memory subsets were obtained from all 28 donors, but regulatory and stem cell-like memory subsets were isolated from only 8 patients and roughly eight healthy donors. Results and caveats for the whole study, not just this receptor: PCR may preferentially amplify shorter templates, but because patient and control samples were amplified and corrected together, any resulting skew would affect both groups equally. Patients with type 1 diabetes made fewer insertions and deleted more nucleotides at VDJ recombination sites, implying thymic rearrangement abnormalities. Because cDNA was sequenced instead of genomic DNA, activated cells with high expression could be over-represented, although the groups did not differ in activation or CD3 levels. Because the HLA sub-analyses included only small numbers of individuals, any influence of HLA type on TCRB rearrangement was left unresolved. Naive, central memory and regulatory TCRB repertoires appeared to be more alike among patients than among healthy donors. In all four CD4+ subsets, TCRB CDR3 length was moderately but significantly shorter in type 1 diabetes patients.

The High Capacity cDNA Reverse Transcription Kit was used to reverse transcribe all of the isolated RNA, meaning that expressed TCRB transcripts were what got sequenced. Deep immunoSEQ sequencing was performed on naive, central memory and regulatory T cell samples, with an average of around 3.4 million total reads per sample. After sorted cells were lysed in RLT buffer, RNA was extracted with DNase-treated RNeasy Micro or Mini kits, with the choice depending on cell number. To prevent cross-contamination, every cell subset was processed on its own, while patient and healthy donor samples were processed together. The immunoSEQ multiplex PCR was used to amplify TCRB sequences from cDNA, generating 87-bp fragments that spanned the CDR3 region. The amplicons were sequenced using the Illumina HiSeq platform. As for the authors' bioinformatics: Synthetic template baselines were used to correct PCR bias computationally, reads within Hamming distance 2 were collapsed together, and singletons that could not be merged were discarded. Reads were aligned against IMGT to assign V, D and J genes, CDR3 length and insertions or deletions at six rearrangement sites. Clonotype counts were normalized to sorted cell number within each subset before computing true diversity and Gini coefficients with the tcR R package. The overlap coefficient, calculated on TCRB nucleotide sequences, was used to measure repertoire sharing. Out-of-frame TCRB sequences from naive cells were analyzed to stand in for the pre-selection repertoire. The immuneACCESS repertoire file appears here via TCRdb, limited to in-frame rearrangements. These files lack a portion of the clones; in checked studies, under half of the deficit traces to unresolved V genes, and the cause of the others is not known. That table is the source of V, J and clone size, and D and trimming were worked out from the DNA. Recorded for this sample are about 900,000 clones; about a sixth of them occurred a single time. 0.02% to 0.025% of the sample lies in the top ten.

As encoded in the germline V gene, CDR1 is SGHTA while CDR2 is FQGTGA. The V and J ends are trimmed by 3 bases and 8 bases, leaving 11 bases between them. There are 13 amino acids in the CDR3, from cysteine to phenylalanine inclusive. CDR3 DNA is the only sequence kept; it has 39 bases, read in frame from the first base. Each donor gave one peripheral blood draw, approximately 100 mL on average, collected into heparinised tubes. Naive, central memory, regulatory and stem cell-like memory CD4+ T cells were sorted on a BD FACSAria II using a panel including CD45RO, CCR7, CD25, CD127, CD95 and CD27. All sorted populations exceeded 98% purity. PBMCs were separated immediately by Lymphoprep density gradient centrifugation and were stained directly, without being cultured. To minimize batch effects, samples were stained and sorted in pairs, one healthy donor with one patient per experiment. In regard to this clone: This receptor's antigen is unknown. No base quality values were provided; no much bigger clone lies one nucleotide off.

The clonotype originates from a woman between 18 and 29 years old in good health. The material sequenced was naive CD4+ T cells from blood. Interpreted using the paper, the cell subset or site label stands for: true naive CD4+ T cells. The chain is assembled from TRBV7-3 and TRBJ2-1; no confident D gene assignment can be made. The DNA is TGTGCCAGCAGCTTTGGGTTAAGGGATGAGCAGTTCTTC. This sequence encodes CASSFGLRDEQFF.